This T cell receptor (beta chain) is drawn from a study of shared clonotypes between healthy human individuals (dated by TCRdb to about 2020). Study-wide context: The cohort comprised a couple of women and a few men aged 18 to 49 years. For each donor, three plates each were used for CD4 naive and CD4 memory, two plates were used for CD8 naive, and one plate was used for CD8 memory. The study deeply sequenced blood TCR repertoires of 5 or 6 healthy adults to estimate repertoire size and the extent of clonotype sharing between individuals. Different laboratories and diverse techniques were used to prepare libraries and sequence TCR repertoires, to increase sequencing depth and limit assay-specific biases. Per donor, leukapheresis produced somewhere between about 0.85 and 8.9 billion PBMCs. Paper-wide results and their limitations: Incomplete sequencing was indicated by rarefaction of sorted-subset datasets, despite the large sequencing depth. The genetic and exposure-history diversity represented was limited by the small number of donors. Only blood was sampled, and tissue TCR repertoires likely differ from those in blood. Higher generation probabilities were observed for clonotypes shared by all four sorted-subset donors than for non-shared clonotypes. When several donors were compared, the shared fraction of clonotypes was around 5% for naive CD4, approximately 3.3% for naive CD8, more than 2% for memory CD4, and 0.35% to 0.4% for memory CD8. Pairwise subsampling indicated that sequencing depth was expected to affect the degree of clonotype sharing among donors. Larger estimated clonotype richness was generally found for naive subsets than for memory subsets.

A word on this clone: Which antigen it targets is not known. Base qualities are not recorded, but no much larger clone differs from it by a single base.

Using the deep immunoSEQ assay, TCR CDR3 regions were amplified from genomic DNA by multiplex PCR. For each cell subset, the extracted genomic DNA was distributed evenly across all wells of several immunoSEQ 96-well plates, and each plate served as one replicate. For sorted subsets, each replicate PCR was loaded with approximately 200 ng genomic DNA, equivalent to some 27,000 T cell genomes. Purified libraries were measured with a Qubit 3.0 fluorometer, size-checked on a Bioanalyzer 2100, and measured again with the KAPA Library Quantification kit. Each immunoSEQ 96-well plate was sequenced on its own single-read 150-cycle Illumina NextSeq 550 flow cell. As for the original processing: Because only junctional sequences without quality scores were contained in the immunoSEQ output, filtering matching that applied to full-length reads could not be performed. Sequences were annotated with PyIR, a Python wrapper for IgBLAST v1.9, using IMGT germline references to assign V/J genes and CDR3. Reads were filtered out if the reads had weak V/J assignments (E-value above 1e-6), no CDR3, stop codons, out-of-frame junctions, or ambiguous translated residues. V3J clonotypes were defined as sequences sharing the same inferred V gene, J gene, and CDR3 amino acid sequence. The percentage overlap between two repertoires was calculated by dividing the number of shared unique clonotypes by the size of the smaller repertoire. Richness of each repertoire was evaluated using RTK rarefaction, the Chao1 estimator, and Recon v2.1 estimates of unobserved clonotypes. OLGA was used to compute generation probabilities for all TCRbeta clonotypes that the gDNA method yielded from several donors. TCRdb retrieved this table from immuneACCESS and kept in-frame rearrangements only. Not all clones are present; in checked studies, unresolved V genes account for under half, and no reason is known for the remainder. The D gene and trimming were derived from the DNA, and the V and J assignments and clone size from that table. The sample contains under 700,000 clones, around 96% of them found a single time. The ten largest account for about 0.11% of the sample.

Via the germline V gene (reference sequence), CDR1 is LNHDA and CDR2 SQIVND. The CDR3 goes from the cysteine to the phenylalanine over 16 residues. Left in the record is the CDR3 DNA by itself, 48 bases read in frame from the first base. Between the V and J ends, shortened by 6 bases and 0 bases respectively, the junction contains 16 bases. CD8 naive samples consisted of CD45RO-negative cells that were positively selected for CCR7, yielding a CD45RA+CCR7+ population without TemRA cells. Donors were healthy HIV-negative adults with no recently reported acute infections or vaccinations. Only Caucasian adults living in Nashville, Tennessee, USA were represented among the donors. After blood collection by leukapheresis, PBMCs were isolated using Ficoll-Histopaque density gradient centrifugation and then cryopreserved in the vapor phase of liquid nitrogen. Analytical flow cytometry was used to check the purity and quantity of each magnetically sorted T cell population. Genomic DNA was isolated from every sorted fraction and measured by UV absorbance on a Nanodrop 2000c.

The chain is made from TRBV19 and TRBJ2-3, with no confident D gene call. The sequencing input was naive CD8+ T cells sorted from blood. The sample's cell subset or site label, decoded: CD45RA+CCR7+. The sequence was obtained from a woman aged 30 to 39 in good health. The DNA sequence follows: TGTGCCAGTAGGGACGGGTTCTCCCCCAGCACAGATACGCAGTATTTT. Its amino acids are CASRDGFSPSTDTQYF.